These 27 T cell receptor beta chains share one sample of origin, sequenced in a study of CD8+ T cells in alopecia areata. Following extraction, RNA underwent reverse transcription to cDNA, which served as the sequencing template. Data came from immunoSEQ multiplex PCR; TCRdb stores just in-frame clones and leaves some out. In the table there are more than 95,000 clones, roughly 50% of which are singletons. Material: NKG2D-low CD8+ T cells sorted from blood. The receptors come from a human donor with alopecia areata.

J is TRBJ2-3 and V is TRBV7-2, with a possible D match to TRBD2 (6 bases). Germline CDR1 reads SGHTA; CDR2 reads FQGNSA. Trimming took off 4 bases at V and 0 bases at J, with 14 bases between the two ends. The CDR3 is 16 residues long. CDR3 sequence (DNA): TGTGCCAGCAGCTGGCCCCTCCGGGAGAGCACAGATACGCAGTATTTT. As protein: CASSWPLRESTDTQYF.

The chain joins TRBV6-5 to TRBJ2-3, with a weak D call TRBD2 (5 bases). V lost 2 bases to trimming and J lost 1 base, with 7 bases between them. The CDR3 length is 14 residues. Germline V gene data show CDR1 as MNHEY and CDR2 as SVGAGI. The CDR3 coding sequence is TGTGCCAGCAGTTACCCCGGGGGCACAGATACGCAGTATTTT. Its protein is CASSYPGGTDTQYF.

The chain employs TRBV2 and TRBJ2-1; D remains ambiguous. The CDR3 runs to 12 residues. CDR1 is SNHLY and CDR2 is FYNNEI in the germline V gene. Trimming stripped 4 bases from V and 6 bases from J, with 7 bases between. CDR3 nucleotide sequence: TGTGCCAGCAGTGGAGGTGCCAATGAGCAGTTCTTC. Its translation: CASSGGANEQFF.

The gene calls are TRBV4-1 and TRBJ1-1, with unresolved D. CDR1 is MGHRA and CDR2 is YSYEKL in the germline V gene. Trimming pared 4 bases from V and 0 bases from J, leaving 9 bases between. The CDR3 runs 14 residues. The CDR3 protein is CASSRTDVNTEAFF. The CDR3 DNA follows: TGCGCCAGCAGCCGGACGGACGTGAACACTGAAGCTTTCTTT.

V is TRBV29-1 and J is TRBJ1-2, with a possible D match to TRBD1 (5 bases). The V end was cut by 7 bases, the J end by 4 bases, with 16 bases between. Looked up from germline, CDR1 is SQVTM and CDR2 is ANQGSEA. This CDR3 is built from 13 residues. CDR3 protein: CSAKEVGTYGYTF. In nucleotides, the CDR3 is TGCAGCGCCAAGGAAGTGGGGACCTATGGCTACACCTTC.

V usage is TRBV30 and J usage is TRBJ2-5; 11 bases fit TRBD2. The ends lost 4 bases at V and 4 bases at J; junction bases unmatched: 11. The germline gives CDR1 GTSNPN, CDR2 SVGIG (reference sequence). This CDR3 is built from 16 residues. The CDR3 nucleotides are TGTGCCTGGACCTTTTTGACTAGCGGGAAAGGAGAGACCCAGTACTTC. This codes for CAWTFLTSGKGETQYF. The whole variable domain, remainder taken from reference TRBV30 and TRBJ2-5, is SQTIHQWPATLVQPVGSPLSLECTVEGTSNPNLYWYRQAAGRGLQLLFYSVGIGQISSEVPQNLSASRPQDRQFILSSKKLLLSDSGFYLCAWTFLTSGKGETQYFGPGTRLLVL.

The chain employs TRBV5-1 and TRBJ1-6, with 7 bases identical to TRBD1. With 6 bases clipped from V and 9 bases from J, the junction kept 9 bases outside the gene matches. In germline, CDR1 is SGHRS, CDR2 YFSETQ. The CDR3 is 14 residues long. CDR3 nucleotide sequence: TGCGCCAGCACTCTACAGGGGCTCGGTTCACCCCTCCACTTT. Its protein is CASTLQGLGSPLHF.

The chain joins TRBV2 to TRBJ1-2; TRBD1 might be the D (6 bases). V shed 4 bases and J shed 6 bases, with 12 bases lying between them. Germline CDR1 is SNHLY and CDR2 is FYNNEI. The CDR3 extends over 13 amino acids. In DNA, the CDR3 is TGTGCCAGCAGTGGCCGGGGGGCGAATGGCTACACCTTC. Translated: CASSGRGANGYTF.

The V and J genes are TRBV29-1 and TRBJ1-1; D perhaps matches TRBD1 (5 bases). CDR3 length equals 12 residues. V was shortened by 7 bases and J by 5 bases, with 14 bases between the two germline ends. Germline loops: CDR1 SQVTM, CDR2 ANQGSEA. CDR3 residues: CSALGGDTEAFF. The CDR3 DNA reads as TGCAGCGCCCTGGGGGGGGATACTGAAGCTTTCTTT.

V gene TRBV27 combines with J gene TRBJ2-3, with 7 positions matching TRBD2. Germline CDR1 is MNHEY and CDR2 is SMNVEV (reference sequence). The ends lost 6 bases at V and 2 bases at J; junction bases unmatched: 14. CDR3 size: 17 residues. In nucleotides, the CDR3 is TGTGCCAGCAGCCTTAGTGGGGCGGGGGATCTCACAGATACGCAGTATTTT. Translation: CASSLSGAGDLTDTQYF.

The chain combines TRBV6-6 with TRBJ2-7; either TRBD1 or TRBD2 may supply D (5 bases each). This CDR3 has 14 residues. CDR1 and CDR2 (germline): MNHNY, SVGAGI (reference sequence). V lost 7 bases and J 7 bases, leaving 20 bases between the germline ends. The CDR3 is CASTVGTEPVEQYF. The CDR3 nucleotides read TGTGCCAGCACCGTCGGGACCGAACCTGTTGAGCAGTACTTC.

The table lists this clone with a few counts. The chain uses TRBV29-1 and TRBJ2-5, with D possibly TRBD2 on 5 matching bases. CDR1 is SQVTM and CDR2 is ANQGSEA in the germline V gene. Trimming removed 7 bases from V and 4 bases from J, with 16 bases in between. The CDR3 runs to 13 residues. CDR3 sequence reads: CSAVGEEGETQYF. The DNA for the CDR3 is TGCAGCGCTGTCGGCGAAGAGGGAGAGACCCAGTACTTC.

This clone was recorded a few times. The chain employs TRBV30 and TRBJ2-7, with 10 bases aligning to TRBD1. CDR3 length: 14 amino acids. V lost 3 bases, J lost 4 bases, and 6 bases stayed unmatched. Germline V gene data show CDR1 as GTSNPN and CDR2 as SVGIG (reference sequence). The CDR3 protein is CAWSTGQGSYEQYF. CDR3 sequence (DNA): TGTGCCTGGAGCACGGGACAGGGGTCTTACGAGCAGTACTTC.

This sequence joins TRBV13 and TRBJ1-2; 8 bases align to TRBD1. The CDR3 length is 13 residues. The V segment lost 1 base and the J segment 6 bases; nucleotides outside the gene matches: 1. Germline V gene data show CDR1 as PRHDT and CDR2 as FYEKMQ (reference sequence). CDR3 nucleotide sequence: TGTGCCAGCAGCTTAGCACAGGGGGATGGCTACACCTTC. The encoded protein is CASSLAQGDGYTF.

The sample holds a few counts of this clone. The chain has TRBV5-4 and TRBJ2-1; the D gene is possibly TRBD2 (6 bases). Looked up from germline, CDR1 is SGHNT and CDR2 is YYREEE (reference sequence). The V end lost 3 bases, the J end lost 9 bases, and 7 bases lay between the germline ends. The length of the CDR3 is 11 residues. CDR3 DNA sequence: TGTGCCAGCAGCTCTAGCGTTGAGCAGTTCTTC. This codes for CASSSSVEQFF.

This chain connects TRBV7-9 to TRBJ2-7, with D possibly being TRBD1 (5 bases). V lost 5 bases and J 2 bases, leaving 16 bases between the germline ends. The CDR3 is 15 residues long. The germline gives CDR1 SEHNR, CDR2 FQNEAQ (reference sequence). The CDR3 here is CASSPRANRPYEQYF. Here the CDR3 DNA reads TGTGCCAGCAGCCCCAGGGCGAATCGGCCCTACGAGCAGTACTTC. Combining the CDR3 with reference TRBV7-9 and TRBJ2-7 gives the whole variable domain DTGVSQNPRHKITKRGQNVTFRCDPISEHNRLYWYRQTLGQGPEFLTYFQNEAQLEKSRLLSDRFSAERPKGSFSTLEIQRTEQGDSAMYLCASSPRANRPYEQYFGPGTRLTVT.

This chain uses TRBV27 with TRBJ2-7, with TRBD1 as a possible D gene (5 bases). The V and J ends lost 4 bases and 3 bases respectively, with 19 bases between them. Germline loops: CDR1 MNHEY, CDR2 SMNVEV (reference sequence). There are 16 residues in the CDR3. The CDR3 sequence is CASSSQLTDIFYEQYF. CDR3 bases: TGTGCCAGCAGTTCACAGCTCACGGACATATTCTACGAGCAGTACTTC.

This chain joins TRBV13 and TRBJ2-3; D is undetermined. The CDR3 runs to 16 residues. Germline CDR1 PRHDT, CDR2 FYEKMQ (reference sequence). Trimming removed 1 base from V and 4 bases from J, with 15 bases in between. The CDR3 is CASSLDPDNIADTQYF. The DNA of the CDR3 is TGTGCCAGCAGCTTAGACCCTGACAATATTGCAGATACGCAGTATTTT.

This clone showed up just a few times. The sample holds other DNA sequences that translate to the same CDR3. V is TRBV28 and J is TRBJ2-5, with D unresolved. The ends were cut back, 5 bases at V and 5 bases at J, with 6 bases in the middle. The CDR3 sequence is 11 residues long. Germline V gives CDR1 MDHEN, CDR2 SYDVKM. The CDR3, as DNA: TGTGCCAGCAGTCTCGGTGAGACCCAGTACTTC. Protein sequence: CASSLGETQYF.

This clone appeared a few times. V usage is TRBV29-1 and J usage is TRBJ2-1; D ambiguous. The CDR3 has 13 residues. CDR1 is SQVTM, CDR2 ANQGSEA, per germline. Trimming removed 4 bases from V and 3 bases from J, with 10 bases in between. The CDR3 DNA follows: TGCAGCGTTGTCCCGGCCCTCTACAATGAGCAGTTCTTC. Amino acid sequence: CSVVPALYNEQFF.

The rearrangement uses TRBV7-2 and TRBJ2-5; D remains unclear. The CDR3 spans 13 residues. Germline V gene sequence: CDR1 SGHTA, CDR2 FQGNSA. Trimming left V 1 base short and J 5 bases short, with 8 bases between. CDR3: CASSLVHAETQYF. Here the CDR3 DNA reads TGTGCCAGCAGCTTAGTTCACGCCGAGACCCAGTACTTC. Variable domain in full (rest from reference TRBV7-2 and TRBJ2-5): GAGVSQSPSNKVTEKGKDVELRCDPISGHTALYWYRQSLGQGLEFLIYFQGNSAPDKSGLPSDRFSAERTGGSVSTLTIQRTQQEDSAVYLCASSLVHAETQYFGPGTRLLVL.

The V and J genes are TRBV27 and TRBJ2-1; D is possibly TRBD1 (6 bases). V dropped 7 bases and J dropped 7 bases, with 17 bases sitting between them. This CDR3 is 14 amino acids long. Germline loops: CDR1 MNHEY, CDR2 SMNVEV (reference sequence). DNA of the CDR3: TGTGCCAGCACTACAGGGATATCAGGGAATGAGCAGTTCTTC. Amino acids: CASTTGISGNEQFF.

Here the CDR3 DNA reads TGTGCCACCCAAAATGAGCAGTTCTTC. Its translation: CATQNEQFF. V usage is TRBV2 and J usage is TRBJ2-1; D call uncertain. V dropped 10 bases and J dropped 7 bases, with 5 bases sitting between them. The CDR3 is 9 amino acids. CDR1 SNHLY and CDR2 FYNNEI come from the germline V gene.

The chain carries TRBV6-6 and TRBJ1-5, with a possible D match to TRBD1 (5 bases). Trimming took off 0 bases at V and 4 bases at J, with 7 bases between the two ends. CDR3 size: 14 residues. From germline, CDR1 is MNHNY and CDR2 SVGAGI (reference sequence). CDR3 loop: CASSYSPGNQPQHF. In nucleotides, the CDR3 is TGTGCCAGCAGTTACTCTCCAGGGAATCAGCCCCAGCATTTT.

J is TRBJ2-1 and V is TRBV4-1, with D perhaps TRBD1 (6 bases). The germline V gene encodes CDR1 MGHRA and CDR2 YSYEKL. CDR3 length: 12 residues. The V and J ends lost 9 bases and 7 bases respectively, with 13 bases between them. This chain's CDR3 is CASQGTRNEQFF. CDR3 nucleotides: TGCGCCAGTCAGGGGACGAGGAATGAGCAGTTCTTC.

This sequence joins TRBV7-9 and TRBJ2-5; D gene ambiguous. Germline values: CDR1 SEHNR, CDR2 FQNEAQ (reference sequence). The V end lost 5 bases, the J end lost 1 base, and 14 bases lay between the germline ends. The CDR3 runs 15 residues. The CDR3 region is CASSPSHDPQETQYF. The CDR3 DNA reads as TGTGCCAGCAGCCCCTCTCACGACCCCCAAGAGACCCAGTACTTC.

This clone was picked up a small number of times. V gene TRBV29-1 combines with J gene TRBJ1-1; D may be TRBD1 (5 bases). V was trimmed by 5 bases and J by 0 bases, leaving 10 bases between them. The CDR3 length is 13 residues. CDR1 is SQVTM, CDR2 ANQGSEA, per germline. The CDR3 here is CSVHLGLNTEAFF. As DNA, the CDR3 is TGCAGCGTTCATCTGGGACTGAACACTGAAGCTTTCTTT.